The next 24 T cell receptor beta chains were all read from a single sample in a study of Graves' ophthalmopathy and Graves' hyperthyroidism (dated by TCRdb to 2016 to 2019). The sequencing machine was an Illumina HiSeq 2000. For repertoire sequencing, TCR beta CDR3 regions were amplified from RNA transcripts. The first round was an RT-PCR using HTBI primers with the Qiagen OneStep RT-PCR kit, and this first round was followed by a second-round multiplex PCR, then size selection and purification. TCRdb took the public reads, trimmed them with fastp at Q25, ran MiXCR for clone calling and kept in-frame beta chains. When rows share a CDR3 protein, they turn into one entry using the most common DNA and genes. In all, the sample holds about 410,000 distinct CDR3 sequences, and approximately 16% of those were seen once. The ten biggest clones cover roughly 1.5% of the sample. The material sequenced was peripheral blood. The receptors were sampled from a woman between 18 and 30 years old with Graves' ophthalmopathy. Donor details come from another sample of the same person, matched by shared clones.

Ten or more counts support this clonotype. This chain joins TRBV28 and TRBJ2-7; possibly TRBD2 for D (6 bases). V lost 4 bases to trimming and J lost 1 base, with 14 bases between them. CDR3 length: 15 amino acids. Germline assignment: CDR1 MDHEN and CDR2 SYDVKM. The CDR3 sequence: CASSSPAAGSYEQYF. The CDR3, as DNA: TGTGCCAGCAGTTCGCCTGCGGCGGGGTCCTACGAGCAGTACTTC.

Ten or more counts support this clonotype. CDR3 nucleotides: TGTGCCAGCAGCCCTAGCCCGGAAGAGACCCAGTACTTC. This sequence encodes CASSPSPEETQYF. The rearrangement uses TRBV9 and TRBJ2-5; a possible D gene is TRBD2 (5 bases). Trimming shortened V by 4 bases and J by 3 bases, and 10 bases separated the two germline ends. Germline V lookup: CDR1 SGDLS, CDR2 YYNGEE. The length of the CDR3 is 13 residues.

At least ten counts were recorded for this clonotype. The V and J genes are TRBV6-5 and TRBJ1-5; D not certain. The V end was cut by 0 bases, the J end by 0 bases, with 6 bases between. Per the germline V gene, CDR1 is MNHEY and CDR2 is SVGAGI. CDR3 length: 15 residues. The CDR3 protein is CASSYSEDSNQPQHF. The CDR3 coding sequence is TGTGCCAGCAGTTACTCCGAAGATAGCAATCAGCCCCAGCATTTT.

This clonotype came up many times. The rearrangement links TRBV6-5 to TRBJ2-7; 10 nucleotides match TRBD2. The CDR3 runs to 16 residues. Losses at the gene ends were 4 bases for V and 0 bases for J; bases not matched to a gene: 6. Looked up from germline, CDR1 is MNHEY and CDR2 is SVGAGI. The DNA of the CDR3 is TGTGCCAGCAGTTCAGCGGGAGGGCACGCCTCCTACGAGCAGTACTTC. Amino acids: CASSSAGGHASYEQYF.

The V gene is TRBV12-3 or TRBV12-4, the J gene TRBJ1-1; D gene unclear. Trimming left V 5 bases short and J 11 bases short, with 18 bases between. CDR3 length equals 13 residues. CDR3 sequence: CASSPNPRLAAFF. The CDR3 coding sequence is TGTGCCAGCAGTCCTAACCCTCGCCTCGCGGCTTTCTTT.

The sample holds one count of this clonotype. As the CDR3 is not closed by the conserved phenylalanine or tryptophan, this likely results from a read error. The CDR3 loop is CASSLKVQLNTEAFL. CDR3 in DNA: TGTGCCAGCAGTTTAAAGGTCCAACTGAACACTGAAGCTTTCCTT. This sequence joins TRBV27 and TRBJ1-1; unclear D gene. V gave up 2 bases and J gave up 0 bases, with 10 bases separating them. The CDR3 is 15 amino acids. Germline values: CDR1 MNHEY, CDR2 SMNVEV (reference sequence).

This clonotype was seen at least ten times. The CDR3 nucleotides are TGTGCCAGCAGCCCGACCAGGGGTGGCAAAAACATTCAGTACTTC. Translation: CASSPTRGGKNIQYF. J is TRBJ2-4 and V is TRBV12-3 or TRBV12-4; weak D call: TRBD1 (6 bases). Trimming removed 6 bases from V and 3 bases from J, with 15 bases in between. This CDR3 is 15 amino acids long.

This clonotype was found many times. The chain joins TRBV9 to TRBJ2-7, with 7 bases matching TRBD1. V shed 3 bases, J shed 4 bases, and the junction held 10 bases outside the gene matches. The germline V gene encodes CDR1 SGDLS and CDR2 YYNGEE. The CDR3 totals 15 residues. CDR3 loop: CASSGRQGGLYEQYF. The CDR3 DNA reads TGTGCCAGCAGCGGGCGACAGGGCGGTTTGTACGAGCAGTACTTC.

This clonotype was observed many times. This rearrangement joins TRBV19 to TRBJ1-1, with TRBD1 as a possible D gene (5 bases). V lost 8 bases to trimming and J lost 0 bases, with 13 bases between them. This CDR3 comprises 14 residues. Germline V CDR1 and CDR2: LNHDA, SQIVND (reference sequence). The CDR3 sequence is CASRWRQMNTEAFF. For the CDR3, the DNA is TGTGCCAGTCGTTGGAGACAGATGAACACTGAAGCTTTCTTT.

This clonotype was seen repeatedly, ten times or more. The chain uses TRBV6-2 or TRBV6-3 and TRBJ2-7, with TRBD1 identical over 7 bases. Unmatched junction bases numbered 7, after V lost 0 bases and J lost 2 bases. CDR1 and CDR2 (germline): MNHEY, SVGEGT. The CDR3 is made up of 16 amino acids. The CDR3 spells CASSYSRQGGTYEQYF. CDR3 DNA: TGTGCCAGCAGTTACTCGAGACAGGGTGGGACCTACGAGCAGTACTTC.

The sample holds many counts of this clonotype. The chain has TRBV6-5 and TRBJ1-2; 7 nucleotides agree with TRBD1. The CDR3 is 16 amino acids. After removal of 0 bases from V and 6 bases from J, the junction contained 10 bases not matched to a gene. Germline-derived CDR1 and CDR2 are MNHEY and SVGAGI. CDR3 sequence: CASSYSTGAAYDGYTF. In DNA, the CDR3 is TGTGCCAGCAGTTACTCCACAGGGGCGGCATATGATGGCTACACCTTC.

This clonotype was seen at least ten times. The junction departs from the called germline gene at one end, perhaps through a read error. The chain recombines TRBV7-9 with TRBJ1-2; TRBD1 is a possible D gene (5 bases). Per the germline V gene, CDR1 is SEHNR and CDR2 is FQNEAQ (reference sequence). This CDR3 region has 17 residues. In DNA form, the CDR3 reads TGTGCCAGCAGCCTAGCGACGGACACCCGGTCGGCCTATGGCTACACCTTC. Amino acids: CASSLATDTRSAYGYTF.

This clonotype was seen many times. The chain couples TRBV28 to TRBJ2-6; D gene ambiguous. V was cut by 1 base and J by 0 bases, with 13 bases left in between. This CDR3 has 18 residues. Germline values: CDR1 MDHEN, CDR2 SYDVKM. The CDR3 DNA sequence: TGTGCCAGCAGTTTATCCACGGACGGATACTCTGGGGCCAACGTCCTGACTTTC. As protein: CASSLSTDGYSGANVLTF.

This clonotype has at least ten counts. This sequence joins TRBV28 and TRBJ2-7, with D possibly called TRBD1 or TRBD2 (6 bases each). The germline CDR1 and CDR2 sequences are MDHEN and SYDVKM. The germline V and J ends were trimmed by 2 bases and 3 bases, with 17 bases remaining between them. The CDR3 has 16 amino acids. CDR3: CASSLLLVEGGYEQYF. CDR3 DNA: TGTGCCAGCAGTTTACTTTTGGTGGAGGGGGGCTACGAGCAGTACTTC. The variable domain in full, completed from reference TRBV28 and TRBJ2-7, reads DVKVTQSSRYLVKRTGEKVFLECVQDMDHENMFWYRQDPGLGLRLIYFSYDVKMKEKGDIPEGYSVSREKKERFSLILESASTNQTSMYLCASSLLLVEGGYEQYFGPGTRLTVT.

At least ten counts were recorded for this clonotype. This rearrangement joins TRBV2 to TRBJ1-2; possible D gene TRBD1, 5 bases. Trimming cost V 10 bases and J 3 bases, with 12 bases left between them. The CDR3 contains 12 residues. Germline lookup yields CDR1 SNHLY and CDR2 FYNNEI. Here the CDR3 reads CATREGYYGYTF. The CDR3 coding sequence is TGTGCCACCAGGGAGGGGTACTATGGCTACACCTTC.

This clonotype was recorded at least ten times. This rearrangement joins TRBV28 to TRBJ2-7; D is uncertain. Germline assignment: CDR1 MDHEN and CDR2 SYDVKM. The CDR3 contains 13 residues. Trimming stripped 3 bases from V and 3 bases from J, with 9 bases between. CDR3 in amino acids: CASSFSKNYEQYF. The CDR3 DNA sequence: TGTGCCAGCAGTTTTAGCAAAAACTACGAGCAGTACTTC. Based on the CDR3 plus reference TRBV28 and TRBJ2-7, the full variable domain is DVKVTQSSRYLVKRTGEKVFLECVQDMDHENMFWYRQDPGLGLRLIYFSYDVKMKEKGDIPEGYSVSREKKERFSLILESASTNQTSMYLCASSFSKNYEQYFGPGTRLTVT.

This clonotype was picked up many times. V gene TRBV7-2 combines with J gene TRBJ2-4, with 7 bases that match TRBD1. Germline CDR1 and CDR2: SGHTA and FQGNSA. With V trimmed by 4 bases and J by 9 bases, 9 bases remained unmatched. This CDR3 is built from 14 residues. The chain's CDR3 is CASSSRDRGSIQYF. The CDR3 DNA is TGTGCCAGCAGCTCCCGGGACAGAGGGTCCATTCAGTACTTC.

This clonotype was detected ten times or more. The gene calls are TRBV4-3 and TRBJ1-2, with 9 bases that match TRBD1. CDR3 size: 15 residues. V lost 5 bases and J lost 3; bases outside the gene matches: 7. The germline V gene has CDR1 LGHNA and CDR2 YSLEER. In DNA, the CDR3 is TGCGCCAGCAGCTCCTCCGGGACAGGGCACTATGGCTACACCTTC. Translating gives CASSSSGTGHYGYTF.

This clonotype came up many times. In DNA form, the CDR3 reads TGCGCCAGCAGTGATGGGGGGCCACAACAAGAGACCCAGTACTTC. Translating gives CASSDGGPQQETQYF. The rearrangement uses TRBV10-2 and TRBJ2-5, with D perhaps TRBD1 or TRBD2 (6 bases each). The V end lost 3 bases, the J end lost 2 bases, and 13 bases lay between the germline ends. CDR1 is WSHSY and CDR2 is SAAADI in the germline V gene. The CDR3 loop spans 15 amino acids.

This clonotype has a handful of counts. The rearrangement joins TRBV4-1 to TRBJ2-7; perhaps TRBD2 as D (7 bases). The germline V gene encodes CDR1 MGHRA and CDR2 YSYEKL. V was cut by 1 base and J by 8 bases, with 21 bases left in between. The CDR3 runs 16 residues. For the CDR3, the DNA is TGCGCCAGCAGCCAAGTGGGGGGGGGGCTAGAGTATAAGCAGTACTTC. Its translation: CASSQVGGGLEYKQYF.

This clonotype was counted ten times or more. The rearrangement uses TRBV28 and TRBJ1-3; D might be TRBD1 (6 bases). Between the trimmed V and J ends, which lost 1 base and 0 bases, there was a span of 10 bases. CDR1 and CDR2 from the germline V gene are MDHEN and SYDVKM. The CDR3 totals 16 residues. The CDR3 nucleotides read TGTGCCAGCAGTTTATCGGGGGGGCCCTCTGGAAACACCATATATTTT. Translating it yields CASSLSGGPSGNTIYF.

This clonotype has at least ten counts. The chain combines TRBV28 with TRBJ2-7; D is uncertain. Trimming pared 2 bases from V and 4 bases from J, leaving 15 bases between. The CDR3 is 15 amino acids. From germline, CDR1 is MDHEN and CDR2 SYDVKM. The CDR3 loop reads CASSLGDISTYEQYF. The CDR3 DNA is TGTGCCAGCAGTTTAGGAGACATATCGACTTACGAGCAGTACTTC.

This clonotype showed up many times. The chain links TRBV7-8 to TRBJ1-2; the D is unclear. From germline, CDR1 is SGHVS and CDR2 FQNEAQ. V was cut by 3 bases and J by 4 bases, with 12 bases left in between. The CDR3 extends over 14 amino acids. DNA of the CDR3: TGTGCCAGCAGCTTTCGCCCGGAGCCCTATGGCTACACCTTC. Translating it yields CASSFRPEPYGYTF.

The V gene is TRBV5-1, the J gene TRBJ1-2; D gene uncertain. Germline CDR1 and CDR2: SGHRS and YFSETQ. V lost 4 bases, J lost 5 bases, and 9 bases lay in between. The length of the CDR3 is 12 residues. The CDR3 region has the DNA TGCGCCAGCAGCGGCGGGATTTATGGCTACACCTTC. This sequence encodes CASSGGIYGYTF.